Below, 17 T cell receptor beta chains from the same sample are listed, as sequenced in a study of blood T cell repertoires in COVID-19. Profiling relied on immunoSEQ multiplex PCR, and the TCRdb table lists in-frame clones only, not all of them. The data contain 200,000 to 250,000 clones, over 75% of them singletons. Sequencing used PBMCs or T cells enriched from blood (not recorded which). Source of these receptors: a man aged 35-49 years who had recovered from COVID-19.

J is TRBJ1-5 and V is TRBV19, with 8 bases aligning to TRBD1. Germline CDR1 LNHDA, CDR2 SQIVND (reference sequence). The CDR3 extends over 15 amino acids. The V segment lost 9 bases and the J segment 1 base; nucleotides outside the gene matches: 8. The DNA for the CDR3 is TGTGCCAGCGCCCCAGACAGGGGAAGCAATCAGCCCCAGCATTTT. Protein sequence: CASAPDRGSNQPQHF. The full variable domain, rest sourced from reference TRBV19 and TRBJ1-5, is DGGITQSPKYLFRKEGQNVTLSCEQNLNHDAMYWYRQDPGQGLRLIYYSQIVNDFQKGDIAEGYSVSREKKESFPLTVTSAQKNPTAFYLCASAPDRGSNQPQHFGDGTRLSIL.

In this sample, this clone turned up a few times. This chain uses TRBV10-3 with TRBJ1-1; TRBD1 might be the D (6 bases). This CDR3 is 13 amino acids long. Germline-derived CDR1 and CDR2 are ENHRY and SYGVKD. With 7 bases removed from V and 1 base from J, the gap between germline ends came to 10 bases. CDR3 residues: CAITTGQNTEAFF. CDR3 in DNA: TGTGCCATCACGACAGGTCAGAACACTGAAGCTTTCTTT.

J is TRBJ1-2 and V is TRBV5-4; D unclear. Germline loops: CDR1 SGHNT, CDR2 YYREEE (reference sequence). V shed 0 bases and J shed 12 bases, with 12 bases lying between them. This CDR3 region has 12 residues. CDR3 region: CASSLGGGVDTF. CDR3 nucleotide sequence: TGTGCCAGCAGCTTGGGTGGCGGTGTGGACACCTTC.

The chain is built from TRBV30 and TRBJ1-1; D unresolved. V was trimmed by 4 bases and J by 0 bases, leaving 3 bases between them. In germline, CDR1 is GTSNPN, CDR2 SVGIG (reference sequence). The CDR3 totals 11 residues. This CDR3 is CAWTVNTEAFF. As DNA, the CDR3 is TGTGCCTGGACAGTGAACACTGAAGCTTTCTTT.

This clone was recorded once. The chain employs TRBV30 and TRBJ2-5, with 7 bases fitting TRBD2. The germline gives CDR1 GTSNPN, CDR2 SVGIG (reference sequence). The V gene end was trimmed by 0 bases and the J gene end by 2 bases; junction bases not matched to a gene: 6. There are 15 residues in the CDR3. In nucleotides, the CDR3 is TGTGCCTGGAGTGTAGGGGCGGGGGTTCAAGAGACCCAGTACTTC. Translating it yields CAWSVGAGVQETQYF.

The chain links TRBV19 to TRBJ2-5; 8 bases agree with TRBD2. The V segment lost 5 bases and the J segment 5 bases; nucleotides outside the gene matches: 13. CDR1 LNHDA and CDR2 SQIVND come from the germline V gene (reference sequence). The CDR3 is 16 amino acids. For the CDR3, the DNA is TGTGCCAGTAGTGTCAGCTCCGGGGGGGCCAAGGAGACCCAGTACTTC. Translated, it gives CASSVSSGGAKETQYF.

The sample holds one count of this clone. The chain joins TRBV25-1 to TRBJ1-2, with a possible D match to TRBD1 (6 bases). The CDR3 consists of 14 residues. The ends were cut back, 3 bases at V and 6 bases at J, with 14 bases in the middle. The V gene's germline CDR1 is MGHDK and CDR2 SYGVNS. The CDR3 is CASSEVDRSNGYTF. CDR3 coding DNA: TGTGCCAGCAGTGAGGTGGACAGATCTAATGGCTACACCTTC.

V is TRBV9 and J is TRBJ2-2; D remains ambiguous. The CDR3 consists of 16 residues. Trimming took off 5 bases at V and 1 base at J, with 15 bases between the two ends. Germline CDR1 SGDLS, CDR2 YYNGEE. The DNA of the CDR3 is TGTGCCAGCAGTCCCCCGGAGATCAAGAACACCGGGGAGCTGTTTTTT. It encodes CASSPPEIKNTGELFF.

The chain has TRBV29-1 and TRBJ2-7; D gene ambiguous. Germline V gene data show CDR1 as SQVTM and CDR2 as ANQGSEA. The CDR3 runs to 13 residues. V gave up 3 bases and J gave up 7 bases, with 16 bases separating them. The CDR3 bases are TGCAGCGTTGATTTTCCCTATTCTAGAGAGCAGTACTTC. Translating gives CSVDFPYSREQYF.

This clone has only one observation. The rearrangement links TRBV4-2 to TRBJ2-2; 8 positions agree with TRBD1. Per germline, CDR1 LGHNA and CDR2 YNFKEQ. The V segment lost 4 bases and the J segment 1 base; nucleotides outside the gene matches: 5. The CDR3 is made up of 16 amino acids. The CDR3 DNA sequence: TGTGCCAGCAGCCCCTTAACAGGGGGGAACACCGGGGAGCTGTTTTTT. It translates to CASSPLTGGNTGELFF.

V and J are TRBV4-2 and TRBJ2-5; 13 bases map to TRBD2. The J segment lost 5 bases and the V segment lost 5 bases, leaving 8 bases of the junction unmatched. This CDR3 region has 16 residues. Germline V gives CDR1 LGHNA, CDR2 YNFKEQ. In nucleotides, the CDR3 is TGTGCCAGCAGCGACACTAGCGGGGGGGCATGGGAGACCCAGTACTTC. Amino acids: CASSDTSGGAWETQYF.

This clone has just a few counts. The chain has TRBV30 and TRBJ1-5; D gene unclear. Per germline, CDR1 GTSNPN and CDR2 SVGIG (reference sequence). There are 15 residues in the CDR3. Trimming stripped 4 bases from V and 3 bases from J, with 16 bases between. As DNA, the CDR3 is TGTGCCTGGACCCGCGGGCTAAGTCCCAATCAGCCCCAGCATTTT. Its translation: CAWTRGLSPNQPQHF.

In nucleotides, the CDR3 is TGTGCCAGCAGGCTACTAGCGGCTAAGCAAGAGACCCAGTACTTC. This codes for CASRLLAAKQETQYF. The chain uses TRBV2 and TRBJ2-5; 8 bases are a match to TRBD2. Germline V gene lookup returns CDR1 SNHLY and CDR2 FYNNEI. CDR3 length equals 15 residues. Trimming took 6 bases from V and 2 from J; bases not matched to a gene: 8.

The CDR3 reads CASNKEGTTYEQYF. In DNA, the CDR3 is TGTGCCAGCAATAAAGAGGGAACCACCTACGAGCAGTACTTC. The chain carries TRBV7-9 and TRBJ2-7; tentative D call: TRBD2 (5 bases). Per germline, CDR1 SEHNR and CDR2 FQNEAQ (reference sequence). The CDR3 is 14 amino acids. Trimming pared 7 bases from V and 2 bases from J, leaving 15 bases between.

The chain carries TRBV18 and TRBJ1-3; 9 bases agree with TRBD1. V lost 3 bases and J lost 5; bases outside the gene matches: 20. This CDR3 is built from 20 residues. Per the germline V gene, CDR1 is KGHSH and CDR2 is LQKENI. The DNA of the CDR3 is TGTGCCAGCTCACCGCTCTCCGGGACAGGGCGACCCGGGGAGAGAAACACCATATATTTT. Protein: CASSPLSGTGRPGERNTIYF.

The chain is built from TRBV5-1 and TRBJ2-2; D may be TRBD1 (6 bases). V was clipped by 2 bases and J by 3 bases, with 11 bases between them. The germline CDR1 and CDR2 sequences are SGHRS and YFSETQ. This CDR3 contains 15 residues. CDR3 coding DNA: TGCGCCAGCAGCTTATTGGACAGTTACACCGGGGAGCTGTTTTTT. Its translation: CASSLLDSYTGELFF.

The chain employs TRBV7-2 and TRBJ1-2; tentatively, D is TRBD1 (5 bases). This CDR3 is 13 amino acids long. Germline V gene data show CDR1 as SGHTA and CDR2 as FQGNSA. V gave up 5 bases and J gave up 2 bases, with 9 bases separating them. In DNA form, the CDR3 reads TGTGCCAGCAGCCTTGACAGCAACTATGGCTACACCTTC. Its protein product is CASSLDSNYGYTF.